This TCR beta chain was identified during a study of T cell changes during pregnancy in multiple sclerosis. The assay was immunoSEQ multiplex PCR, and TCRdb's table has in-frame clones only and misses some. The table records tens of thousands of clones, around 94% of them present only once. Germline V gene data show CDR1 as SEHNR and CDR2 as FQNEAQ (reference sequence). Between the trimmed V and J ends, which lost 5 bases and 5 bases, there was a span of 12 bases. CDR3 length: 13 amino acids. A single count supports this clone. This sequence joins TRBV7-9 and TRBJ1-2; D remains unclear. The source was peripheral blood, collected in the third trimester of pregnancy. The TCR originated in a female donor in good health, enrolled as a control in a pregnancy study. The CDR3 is CASSLLGGYGYTF. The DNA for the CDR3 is TGTGCCAGCAGCCTACTTGGAGGGTATGGCTACACCTTC.